These 23 T cell receptor beta chains came from one sample sequenced in a study of response to subunit inactivated influenza vaccine. Using its own MiXCR run on the RT-PCR reads, TCRdb lists one record per CDR3 protein. Found here are roughly 170,000 distinct CDR3 sequences, about 9% of them singletons; the top ten hold roughly 10%. The sample was non-naive T cells sorted from PBMCs, taken on the day of vaccination. These receptor sequences come from a man in his fifties who received an inactivated influenza vaccine.

This clonotype was detected a few times. V is TRBV7-2 and J is TRBJ2-5; D gene unclear. The V and J ends lost 5 bases and 5 bases respectively, with 15 bases between them. CDR1 is SGHTA and CDR2 is FQGNSA in the germline V gene. The CDR3 runs 14 residues. The CDR3 protein is CASSTGPSGETQYF. The CDR3, as DNA: TGTGCCAGCAGCACCGGGCCCTCCGGGGAGACCCAGTACTTC.

The V and J genes are TRBV20-1 and TRBJ2-7; D might be TRBD1 (5 bases). The CDR3 sequence is 15 residues long. CDR1 and CDR2 (germline): DFQATT, SNEGSKA (reference sequence). V was pared by 2 bases and J by 0 bases, with 14 bases between. The CDR3 protein is CSARRAQGSSYEQYF. DNA of the CDR3: TGCAGTGCTAGAAGGGCCCAGGGTAGCTCCTACGAGCAGTACTTC.

CDR3 sequence reads: CATTREASYEQYF. In DNA, the CDR3 is TGTGCCACCACGCGGGAGGCGTCCTACGAGCAGTACTTC. The V call is TRBV15, the J call TRBJ2-7; 8 bases agree with TRBD2. With V trimmed by 7 bases and J by 1 base, 3 bases remained unmatched. Germline V lookup: CDR1 LNHNV, CDR2 YYDKDF (reference sequence). The CDR3 spans 13 residues.

This clonotype was found a few times. The V gene is TRBV7-2, the J gene TRBJ2-7; 10 bases match TRBD1. V lost 5 bases to trimming and J lost 2 bases; unmatched junction nucleotides: 6. Germline CDR1 and CDR2: SGHTA and FQGNSA. There are 15 residues in the CDR3. For the CDR3, the DNA is TGTGCCAGCAGCCCATGGACAGGGGGGGCCTACGAGCAGTACTTC. Translating it yields CASSPWTGGAYEQYF.

This clonotype was seen more than once but under ten times. The V and J genes are TRBV6-1 and TRBJ1-5; TRBD1 matches at 7 bases. The CDR3 loop spans 14 amino acids. Germline CDR1 and CDR2: MNHNS and SASEGT. V dropped 6 bases and J dropped 7; count of bases not matched to a gene: 9. The chain's CDR3 is CASSTGTAVQPQHF. The CDR3 region has the DNA TGTGCCAGCAGCACCGGGACAGCCGTCCAGCCCCAGCATTTT.

The rearrangement joins TRBV3-1 to TRBJ1-4; a weak D match, TRBD1 (5 bases). V was trimmed by 5 bases and J by 4 bases, leaving 11 bases between them. The CDR3 extends over 14 amino acids. Looked up from germline, CDR1 is LGHDT and CDR2 is YNNKEL (reference sequence). The CDR3 spells CASSGGIGNEKLFF. CDR3 coding DNA: TGTGCCAGCAGCGGGGGTATTGGTAATGAAAAACTGTTTTTT.

A note on this clonotype: It may be a read error: a sequence one base away is much more abundant. The rearrangement links TRBV5-1 to TRBJ2-5, with D uncertain. The length of the CDR3 is 13 residues. V was trimmed by 2 bases and J by 5 bases, leaving 10 bases between them. Germline CDR1 SGHRS, CDR2 YFSETQ. CDR3 region: CASSFLSWETQYF. The CDR3 DNA is TGCGCCAGCAGCTTTCTATCCTGGGAGACCCAGTACTTC.

The V gene is TRBV6-2 or TRBV6-3, the J gene TRBJ1-5; possibly TRBD1 for D (6 bases). V was shortened by 6 bases and J by 0 bases, with 12 bases between the two germline ends. Germline V CDR1 and CDR2: MNHEY, SVGEGT. CDR3 length: 15 residues. The CDR3 spells CASRRTVNSNQPQHF. CDR3 bases: TGTGCCAGCAGACGGACAGTTAATAGCAATCAGCCCCAGCATTTT.

The CDR3 protein is CASSIDWGGRTQSSYNEQFF. In DNA form, the CDR3 reads TGTGCCAGTAGTATAGATTGGGGGGGTAGGACTCAGAGCTCCTACAATGAGCAGTTCTTC. The chain couples TRBV19 to TRBJ2-1, with 7 bases matching TRBD2. CDR1 is LNHDA, CDR2 SQIVND, per germline (reference sequence). The CDR3 contains 20 residues. The trim removed 0 bases at V and 0 bases at J, leaving 14 bases unmatched.

This clonotype was observed a handful of times. V usage is TRBV7-9 and J usage is TRBJ1-5, with D tentatively TRBD1 (5 bases). The CDR3 is 13 amino acids. Germline-derived CDR1 and CDR2 are SEHNR and FQNEAQ (reference sequence). V was pared by 5 bases and J by 11 bases, with 16 bases between. The CDR3 bases are TGTGCCAGCAGCCCGGGACGGCTCGGGGCCCAGCATTTT. Translation gives CASSPGRLGAQHF.

This clonotype was counted only a few times. The gene calls are TRBV6-1 and TRBJ1-1, with D perhaps matching TRBD1 (5 bases). V shed 7 bases and J shed 5 bases, with 23 bases lying between them. Germline V lookup: CDR1 MNHNS, CDR2 SASEGT. The length of the CDR3 is 16 residues. CDR3 protein: CASKNQGRGRSTEAFF. The DNA of the CDR3 is TGTGCCAGCAAGAATCAGGGCCGGGGAAGGTCTACTGAAGCTTTCTTT.

This clonotype was seen more than once but under ten times. The chain joins TRBV5-1 to TRBJ2-2; 10 bases agree with TRBD1. J gave up 8 bases and V 4 bases, and 8 bases lay outside the gene matches. CDR3 length: 15 residues. Germline lookup yields CDR1 SGHRS and CDR2 YFSETQ. The CDR3 sequence is CASSAGTGDTGELFF. The CDR3 DNA is TGCGCCAGCAGCGCCGGGACAGGGGATACGGGGGAGCTGTTTTTT.

The table lists this clonotype with many counts. The chain couples TRBV5-1 to TRBJ2-3; TRBD1 is a possible D gene (6 bases). V lost 5 bases and J lost 0, with 16 bases in between. Germline V lookup: CDR1 SGHRS, CDR2 YFSETQ. The CDR3 totals 16 residues. The CDR3: CASRRYLGASTDTQYF. The CDR3 DNA follows: TGCGCCAGCAGAAGATATTTGGGGGCTAGCACAGATACGCAGTATTTT.

This clonotype was seen ten or more times. This rearrangement joins TRBV5-1 to TRBJ2-3; tentatively, D is TRBD2 (5 bases). The germline V gene encodes CDR1 SGHRS and CDR2 YFSETQ. The V gene lost 0 bases and the J gene lost 4 bases, with 12 bases spanning the gap. The CDR3 is 15 amino acids. CDR3 sequence (DNA): TGCGCCAGCAGCTTGGCCCTAGCTAGTGCAGATACGCAGTATTTT. It codes for CASSLALASADTQYF.

This chain connects TRBV4-2 to TRBJ1-2, with unresolved D. Deletions cut 0 bases from V and 6 bases from J, with 14 bases between. The CDR3 is 15 residues long. CDR1 is LGHNA and CDR2 is YNFKEQ in the germline V gene. CDR3 sequence reads: CASSQEIAGRDGYTF. Written as DNA, the CDR3 is TGTGCCAGCAGCCAAGAGATCGCAGGTCGGGATGGCTACACCTTC.

J is TRBJ2-1 and V is TRBV28; 8 bases match TRBD1. Germline lookup yields CDR1 MDHEN and CDR2 SYDVKM. V lost 5 bases and J lost 4; bases outside the gene matches: 10. The CDR3 runs to 16 residues. The chain's CDR3 is CASSPMTGAFYNEQFF. CDR3 nucleotides: TGTGCCAGCAGTCCTATGACAGGGGCCTTTTACAATGAGCAGTTCTTC.

The genes are TRBV12-3 or TRBV12-4 and TRBJ1-5, with 11 bases aligning to TRBD1. Trimming took 5 bases from V and 3 from J; bases not matched to a gene: 6. There are 16 residues in the CDR3. The DNA for the CDR3 is TGTGCCAGCAGTCGGACAGGGGGCGCGGACAATCAGCCCCAGCATTTT. It is translated as CASSRTGGADNQPQHF.

This clonotype appeared many times. The rearrangement joins TRBV5-6 to TRBJ1-1, with no clear D. The CDR3 is 15 residues long. Germline lookup yields CDR1 SGHDT and CDR2 YYEEEE. Trimming cost V 1 base and J 0 bases, with 10 bases left between them. The CDR3 nucleotides read TGTGCCAGCAGCTTGAATTCCCTCATGAACACTGAAGCTTTCTTT. Protein sequence: CASSLNSLMNTEAFF.

Concerning this clonotype: Given a much more abundant clone one base away, this may be a read error. This rearrangement joins TRBV5-1 to TRBJ2-7; D gene unclear. The CDR3 contains 15 residues. Germline V gene sequence: CDR1 SGHRS, CDR2 YFSETQ. CDR3 in DNA: TGCGCCAGGAGCTTGGCCCCCTGGAGTTCCTACGAGCAGTACTTC. Translating it yields CARSLAPWSSYEQYF.

With respect to this clonotype: This may stem from a read error, because a much larger clone lies one nucleotide away. The chain uses TRBV3-1 and TRBJ2-4, with D hard to call. Germline V lookup: CDR1 LGHDT, CDR2 YNNKEL (reference sequence). The CDR3 totals 11 residues. CDR3 in DNA: TGTGCCAGCAGCCTTCAAAACACTCAGTACTTC. Its translation: CASSLQNTQYF.

This clonotype occurred many times. CDR3 sequence (DNA): TGTGCCAGCAGCCGGAATGCAGGGATGGGGTCCTATAATTCACCCCTCCACTTT. This codes for CASSRNAGMGSYNSPLHF. This chain uses TRBV4-2 with TRBJ1-6; D may be TRBD1 (5 bases). Germline values: CDR1 LGHNA, CDR2 YNFKEQ. This CDR3 region has 18 residues. Trimming stripped 4 bases from V and 1 base from J, with 17 bases between.

The rearrangement uses TRBV29-1 and TRBJ2-7; D may correspond to TRBD1 or TRBD2 (5 bases each). Trimming stripped 5 bases from V and 0 bases from J, with 11 bases between. The CDR3 contains 13 residues. Germline values: CDR1 SQVTM, CDR2 ANQGSEA. The CDR3 is CSVRGRSSYEQYF. For the CDR3, the DNA is TGCAGCGTTCGGGGCAGGAGCTCCTACGAGCAGTACTTC.

This clonotype occurred a few times. The V gene is TRBV11-2, the J gene TRBJ2-1; 8 bases fit TRBD1. The CDR3 is 16 residues long. The germline V gene has CDR1 SGHAT and CDR2 FQNNGV. Unmatched junction bases numbered 10, after V lost 1 base and J lost 8 bases. CDR3 nucleotides: TGTGCCAGCAGCTTAGTCCCTCAGGGGGCTTATGATGAGCAGTTCTTC. This gives the protein CASSLVPQGAYDEQFF.